This note documents a single T cell receptor beta chain sequence. Its antigen is unknown. Some clones are missing from TCRdb's copy, which holds only in-frame ones; the method was immunoSEQ multiplex PCR. The sample consists of roughly 1,100,000 clones, approximately 70% of them appearing once. These data belong to a study of shared clonotypes between healthy human individuals. Study context: Samples came from two female and three male donors aged 18 to 49.

Study-level findings and limits: Donor clonotype sharing was expected to depend on sequencing depth.

Healthy HIV-negative adults without recent acute infections or vaccinations served as donors. CDR3 length equals 11 residues. CDR1 is MDHEN and CDR2 is SYDVKM in the germline V gene. Trimming cost V 5 bases and J 3 bases, with 5 bases left between them. The sequenced material came from memory CD4+ T cells sorted from blood. The subset denotes: CD45RA-negative fraction. This TCR was sampled from a man aged 18 to 30 in good health. The chain carries TRBV28 and TRBJ2-7; D uncertain. The chain's CDR3 is CASSALYEQYF. The CDR3 nucleotides read TGTGCCAGCAGTGCCCTCTACGAGCAGTACTTC.